These 18 T cell receptor beta chains originate from one sample sequenced in a study of T-cell memory formation after mild COVID-19. TCRdb used MiXCR to reprocess the 5' RACE reads, holding one entry per CDR3 protein. The sample lists about 140,000 distinct CDR3 sequences, 15% to 20% occurring once. Sequencing was done on a sample of PBMCs or a T cell subset sorted from them (not recorded which). These receptors all stem from an adult woman who had mild COVID-19 (a few samples of this study predate the infection). Cell type and time point are not known.

The rearrangement joins TRBV5-1 to TRBJ2-2; no definite D call. Germline values: CDR1 SGHRS, CDR2 YFSETQ. The ends were cut back, 2 bases at V and 1 base at J, with 9 bases in the middle. This CDR3 has 15 residues. CDR3 coding DNA: TGCGCCAGCAGCTTAGTTGGCAGGAACACCGGGGAGCTGTTTTTT. It specifies CASSLVGRNTGELFF.

This sequence joins TRBV5-1 and TRBJ2-6; unclear D gene. V lost 1 base, J lost 0 bases, and 8 bases lay in between. The germline V gene encodes CDR1 SGHRS and CDR2 YFSETQ. This CDR3 contains 16 residues. CDR3 nucleotides: TGCGCCAGCAGCTTGATCAGCAACTCTGGGGCCAACGTCCTGACTTTC. Translated, it gives CASSLISNSGANVLTF. Drawing the rest from reference TRBV5-1 and TRBJ2-6, the complete variable domain is KAGVTQTPRYLIKTRGQQVTLSCSPISGHRSVSWYQQTPGQGLQFLFEYFSETQRNKGNFPGRFSGRQFSNSRSEMNVSTLELGDSALYLCASSLISNSGANVLTFGAGSRLTVL.

This clonotype was found a few times. The V and J genes are TRBV15 and TRBJ2-4; 7 bases fit TRBD1. The CDR3 has 16 amino acids. V was clipped by 2 bases and J by 1 base; unmatched bases: 5. The V gene's germline CDR1 is LNHNV and CDR2 YYDKDF (reference sequence). The CDR3 DNA reads as TGTGCCACCAGCAGAATCGACAGGGACGCCAAAAACATTCAGTACTTC. This codes for CATSRIDRDAKNIQYF.

This clonotype has just a few counts. The junction departs from germline at one end; a sequencing error may be responsible. The chain carries TRBV7-9 and TRBJ2-5; 8 bases fit TRBD2. The CDR3 consists of 13 residues. Germline CDR1 reads SEHNR; CDR2 reads FQNEAQ (reference sequence). In DNA, the CDR3 is TGTGCCAGCAGCATAGCGGGACAAGAGACCCAGTACTTC. Encoded protein: CASSIAGQETQYF. Full variable domain (outside the CDR3, taken from reference TRBV7-9 and TRBJ2-5): DTGVSQNPRHKITKRGQNVTFRCDPISEHNRLYWYRQTLGQGPEFLTYFQNEAQLEKSRLLSDRFSAERPKGSFSTLEIQRTEQGDSAMYLCASSIAGQETQYFGPGTRLLVL.

In its sample, this clonotype was seen a few times. The rearrangement uses TRBV7-2 and TRBJ2-3; a possible D gene is TRBD2 (5 bases). The CDR3 loop spans 14 amino acids. V lost 3 bases and J 0 bases, leaving 7 bases between the germline ends. The germline V gene encodes CDR1 SGHTA and CDR2 FQGNSA. CDR3 loop: CASSLWTSTDTQYF. CDR3 DNA sequence: TGTGCCAGCAGCTTGTGGACTAGCACAGATACGCAGTATTTT.

The chain recombines TRBV12-3 or TRBV12-4 with TRBJ1-1; D ambiguous. Between the trimmed V and J ends, which lost 1 base and 11 bases, there was a span of 11 bases. CDR3 length equals 12 residues. In DNA, the CDR3 is TGTGCCAGCAGTTTAGTTGGGAGCTCGGCTTTCTTT. Protein: CASSLVGSSAFF.

The rearrangement links TRBV7-9 to TRBJ2-7; D remains unclear. Germline CDR1 is SEHNR and CDR2 is FQNEAQ (reference sequence). V lost 0 bases to trimming and J lost 7 bases, with 16 bases between them. The CDR3 is 15 amino acids. CDR3 region: CASSLAGLAVGEQYF. CDR3 bases: TGTGCCAGCAGCTTAGCAGGGCTTGCAGTGGGTGAGCAGTACTTC. The variable domain in full, with the rest retrieved from reference TRBV7-9 and TRBJ2-7, is DTGVSQNPRHKITKRGQNVTFRCDPISEHNRLYWYRQTLGQGPEFLTYFQNEAQLEKSRLLSDRFSAERPKGSFSTLEIQRTEQGDSAMYLCASSLAGLAVGEQYFGPGTRLTVT.

The V and J genes are TRBV5-1 and TRBJ2-3; D ambiguous. The CDR3 runs 15 residues. V lost 4 bases to trimming and J lost 0 bases, with 12 bases between them. CDR1 SGHRS and CDR2 YFSETQ come from the germline V gene. The CDR3 DNA is TGCGCCAGCAGCCAACAGAGCCAGAGCACAGATACGCAGTATTTT. Amino acid sequence: CASSQQSQSTDTQYF.

The chain links TRBV20-1 to TRBJ2-7, with D unclear. V was cut by 2 bases and J by 7 bases, with 12 bases left in between. Germline CDR1 is DFQATT and CDR2 is SNEGSKA (reference sequence). The CDR3 length is 12 residues. The CDR3 reads CSARLPSTEQYF. The CDR3 bases are TGCAGTGCTAGACTCCCTTCGACAGAGCAGTACTTC.

This clonotype has only a few counts. The V call is TRBV7-9, the J call TRBJ1-2, with TRBD1 matching over 7 bases. Trimming cost V 5 bases and J 1 base; bases outside gene matches: 10. Germline V gene sequence: CDR1 SEHNR, CDR2 FQNEAQ (reference sequence). The CDR3 has 16 residues. The CDR3 spells CASSPELGQSNYGYTF. CDR3 in DNA: TGTGCCAGCAGCCCCGAGCTGGGACAGAGTAACTATGGCTACACCTTC.

The chain carries TRBV4-2 and TRBJ2-1; D call uncertain. The CDR3 loop spans 12 amino acids. Per germline, CDR1 LGHNA and CDR2 YNFKEQ. Trimming shortened V by 0 bases and J by 7 bases, and 4 bases separated the two germline ends. CDR3 nucleotides: TGTGCCAGCAGCCAAGATGTTAATGAGCAGTTCTTC. Translation gives CASSQDVNEQFF.

This clonotype turned up a few times. The V call is TRBV5-1, the J call TRBJ2-4; TRBD2 matches at 7 bases. V was clipped by 0 bases and J by 1 base; unmatched bases: 4. CDR1 is SGHRS and CDR2 is YFSETQ in the germline V gene. The CDR3 extends over 16 amino acids. The CDR3 coding sequence is TGCGCCAGCAGCTTGGCAGCGGGGATCGCCAAAAACATTCAGTACTTC. Translation: CASSLAAGIAKNIQYF.

The chain couples TRBV4-2 to TRBJ1-5; D not certain. Germline CDR1 LGHNA, CDR2 YNFKEQ. V lost 0 bases and J lost 6, with 9 bases in between. This CDR3 has 14 amino acids. CDR3 sequence: CASSQDSLSQPQHF. DNA for the CDR3: TGTGCCAGCAGCCAAGATTCCCTAAGTCAGCCCCAGCATTTT.

CDR3 loop: CASSNDRGLSNTEAFF. The CDR3 nucleotides read TGTGCCAGCAGCAACGACAGGGGATTATCGAACACTGAAGCTTTCTTT. This chain uses TRBV12-3 or TRBV12-4 with TRBJ1-1, with TRBD1 identical over 8 bases. V trimming: 6 bases; J trimming: 1 base; junction bases outside the gene matches: 10. This CDR3 comprises 16 residues.

This chain connects TRBV10-3 to TRBJ1-1, with D maybe TRBD1 (6 bases). The CDR3 is 13 residues long. The ends were cut back, 3 bases at V and 5 bases at J, with 10 bases in the middle. CDR1 and CDR2 (germline): ENHRY, SYGVKD. In DNA, the CDR3 is TGTGCCATCAGTGAACAGGGCGAGACTGAAGCTTTCTTT. Translating it yields CAISEQGETEAFF.

The genes are TRBV6-2 or TRBV6-3 and TRBJ2-1, with unresolved D. The length of the CDR3 is 17 residues. Trimming shortened V by 2 bases and J by 2 bases, and 16 bases separated the two germline ends. Looked up from germline, CDR1 is MNHEY and CDR2 is SVGEGT. The DNA of the CDR3 is TGTGCCAGCAGTTACGCGGCTGATTTTACGGCCTACAATGAGCAGTTCTTC. Protein: CASSYAADFTAYNEQFF.

This clonotype turned up a few times. The rearrangement joins TRBV5-1 to TRBJ2-2, with 9 bases aligning to TRBD1. The CDR3 has 16 residues. Germline V gene data show CDR1 as SGHRS and CDR2 as YFSETQ. V was pared by 5 bases and J by 6 bases, with 11 bases of the junction left unmatched. The CDR3 DNA is TGCGCCAGCAGGATACAAGGACAGGGGTCGGCCGGGGAGCTGTTTTTT. The encoded protein is CASRIQGQGSAGELFF.

This chain links TRBV6-6 with TRBJ1-1; 7 bases are a match to TRBD1. V trimming: 0 bases; J trimming: 7 bases; junction bases outside the gene matches: 2. There are 13 residues in the CDR3. Germline values: CDR1 MNHNY, CDR2 SVGAGI (reference sequence). The CDR3: CASSYSRGHEAFF. CDR3 nucleotide sequence: TGTGCCAGCAGTTACTCGAGGGGGCATGAAGCTTTCTTT.